A single sample gave rise to the 27 T cell receptor beta chains below, sequenced in a study of regulatory T cells in long-lasting Graves disease. Time point defined: persistent/refractory GD, antithyroid drugs over 5 years with positive TRAb. Isolated PBMC RNA provided the starting material for the TCR library. Researchers made TCR beta libraries by using iRepertoire HTBI primers and running Arm-PCR on CDR3 regions. TCRdb analysed the multiplex PCR reads with MiXCR anew, one entry per CDR3 protein. The sample carries approximately 470,000 distinct CDR3 sequences, less than 25% recorded once. Specimen: peripheral blood mononuclear cells (PBMCs), collected when the disease was refractory, from a patient treated with antithyroid drugs. The receptors here all came from a female donor with Graves disease.

Only a few counts were recorded for this clonotype. The chain couples TRBV15 to TRBJ1-3; D gene unclear. Trimming stripped 1 base from V and 7 bases from J, with 20 bases between. The germline V gene has CDR1 LNHNV and CDR2 YYDKDF (reference sequence). There are 17 residues in the CDR3. The CDR3 DNA sequence: TGTGCCACCAGCAGAGCCACCCGGGCCCCTGGCGGGAACACCATATATTTT. Protein: CATSRATRAPGGNTIYF.

This clonotype appeared many times. The chain links TRBV3-1 to TRBJ2-7, with D tentatively TRBD1 or TRBD2 (5 bases each). The ends were cut back, 7 bases at V and 3 bases at J, with 13 bases in the middle. This CDR3 has 13 residues. CDR1 is LGHDT, CDR2 YNNKEL, per germline (reference sequence). For the CDR3, the DNA is TGTGCCAGCACTAAGGAGGACAACTACGAGCAGTACTTC. It specifies CASTKEDNYEQYF.

V and J are TRBV6-1 and TRBJ1-1; TRBD1 agrees at 11 bases. Losses at the gene ends were 6 bases for V and 5 bases for J; bases not matched to a gene: 11. The germline V gene has CDR1 MNHNS and CDR2 SASEGT. The CDR3 contains 16 residues. The DNA for the CDR3 is TGTGCCAGCAGCCCCGGGAGGACAGGGGGCCGAACTGAAGCTTTCTTT. Translation gives CASSPGRTGGRTEAFF.

The rearrangement links TRBV9 to TRBJ2-5, with D possibly matching TRBD2 (6 bases). The CDR3 has 16 residues. With 1 base removed from V and 1 base from J, the gap between germline ends came to 14 bases. The germline V gene has CDR1 SGDLS and CDR2 YYNGEE. CDR3 nucleotides: TGTGCCAGCAGCGTATCCCCTAGCGCCCTCCAAGAGACCCAGTACTTC. Its translation: CASSVSPSALQETQYF.

V and J are TRBV11-1 and TRBJ1-4; 7 nucleotides align to TRBD1. V lost 5 bases, J lost 7 bases, and 10 bases stayed unmatched. This CDR3 is built from 15 residues. CDR1 SGHAT and CDR2 FQDESV come from the germline V gene (reference sequence). The chain's CDR3 is CASSQETRGVEKLFF. CDR3 bases: TGTGCCAGCAGCCAAGAGACCAGGGGGGTTGAAAAACTGTTTTTT.

Many counts were recorded for this clonotype. This chain joins TRBV7-6 and TRBJ2-7; D is possibly TRBD1 (5 bases). The CDR3 extends over 13 amino acids. V lost 5 bases and J lost 5, with 13 bases in between. Germline CDR1 SGHVS, CDR2 FNYEAQ. CDR3 DNA sequence: TGTGCCAGCAGCCCCGGACCAGGGAACGAGCAGTACTTC. Its protein is CASSPGPGNEQYF.

CDR3 DNA sequence: TGTGCCAGCAGCTTAGCGCAGTCCTACAATGAGCAGTTCTTC. Translation gives CASSLAQSYNEQFF. The rearrangement joins TRBV7-9 to TRBJ2-1; D uncertain. With 0 bases removed from V and 1 base from J, the gap between germline ends came to 4 bases. The CDR3 loop spans 14 amino acids. Germline V gene sequence: CDR1 SEHNR, CDR2 FQNEAQ (reference sequence).

The chain couples TRBV19 to TRBJ2-4; 7 bases line up with TRBD1. The CDR3 length is 15 residues. Germline-derived CDR1 and CDR2 are LNHDA and SQIVND (reference sequence). V trimming: 6 bases; J trimming: 5 bases; junction bases outside the gene matches: 10. Here the CDR3 DNA reads TGTGCCAGTAGACAGGGGCCGTTTGCCGAAAACATTCAGTACTTC. Amino acids: CASRQGPFAENIQYF.

This clonotype showed up many times. The chain uses TRBV28 and TRBJ1-5; TRBD1 is a possible D gene (5 bases). The CDR3 runs to 15 residues. CDR1 is MDHEN and CDR2 is SYDVKM in the germline V gene. V lost 4 bases and J 2 bases, leaving 12 bases between the germline ends. The CDR3 bases are TGTGCCAGCAGTTGGGGGGGGTTTGGCAATCAGCCCCAGCATTTT. Its protein product is CASSWGGFGNQPQHF.

Remarks on this clonotype: This may come from a read error, since a much larger clone is one base off. The V call is TRBV28, the J call TRBJ2-1; 11 nucleotides align to TRBD2. With V trimmed by 5 bases and J by 13 bases, 10 bases remained unmatched. This CDR3 comprises 14 residues. Germline-derived CDR1 and CDR2 are MDHEN and SYDVKM. The CDR3 DNA sequence: TGTGCCAGCAGTAAGGGACTAGCGGCCCCGGCCCAGTTCTTC. Encoded protein: CASSKGLAAPAQFF.

This clonotype was found a few times. The gene calls are TRBV29-1 and TRBJ1-1; no clear D gene. This CDR3 has 11 amino acids. V dropped 7 bases and J dropped 4 bases, with 10 bases sitting between them. The germline V gene has CDR1 SQVTM and CDR2 ANQGSEA. CDR3 sequence (DNA): TGCAGCGCTTGGACGGGCACTGAAGCTTTCTTT. This gives the protein CSAWTGTEAFF. Drawing the rest from reference TRBV29-1 and TRBJ1-1, the complete variable domain is SAVISQKPSRDICQRGTSLTIQCQVDSQVTMMFWYRQQPGQSLTLIATANQGSEATYESGFVIDKFPISRPNLTFSTLTVSNMSPEDSSIYLCSAWTGTEAFFGQGTRLTVV.

This clonotype was detected ten times or more. The chain carries TRBV6-1 and TRBJ2-7, with 7 bases that match TRBD2. CDR3 length: 13 residues. Germline CDR1 reads MNHNS; CDR2 reads SASEGT. V lost 7 bases and J lost 6; bases outside the gene matches: 9. The CDR3 DNA follows: TGTGCCAGCACCAGAAAATGGGAGGGCGAGCAGTACTTC. Translation gives CASTRKWEGEQYF.

The table lists this clonotype with a few counts. V and J are TRBV29-1 and TRBJ1-2; 7 bases fit TRBD1. The germline gives CDR1 SQVTM, CDR2 ANQGSEA. The V gene end was trimmed by 5 bases and the J gene end by 4 bases; junction bases not matched to a gene: 7. CDR3 length equals 13 residues. CDR3 nucleotide sequence: TGCAGCGTTACAACAGGGGTTGGCTATGGCTACACCTTC. Translated: CSVTTGVGYGYTF. The entire variable domain, with the rest obtained from reference TRBV29-1 and TRBJ1-2, is as follows: SAVISQKPSRDICQRGTSLTIQCQVDSQVTMMFWYRQQPGQSLTLIATANQGSEATYESGFVIDKFPISRPNLTFSTLTVSNMSPEDSSIYLCSVTTGVGYGYTFGSGTRLTVV.

This clonotype was counted many times. This chain joins TRBV6-1 and TRBJ2-7, with a tentative D call TRBD2 (5 bases). The V end lost 6 bases, the J end lost 5 bases, and 17 bases lay between the germline ends. The CDR3 has 14 residues. Germline lookup yields CDR1 MNHNS and CDR2 SASEGT. The CDR3 region is CASSSRTRGNEQYF. Written as DNA, the CDR3 is TGTGCCAGCAGCTCACGGACGCGAGGGAACGAGCAGTACTTC.

The chain employs TRBV24-1 and TRBJ2-2; D perhaps matches TRBD1 (5 bases). The CDR3 covers 14 residues. Trimming cost V 6 bases and J 0 bases, with 7 bases left between them. In germline, CDR1 is KGHDR, CDR2 SFDVKD. CDR3 protein: CATSSGTNTGELFF. For the CDR3, the DNA is TGTGCCACCAGTTCAGGGACGAACACCGGGGAGCTGTTTTTT.

This clonotype came up many times. The rearrangement links TRBV28 to TRBJ1-6; possible D gene TRBD1, 5 bases. Germline V gives CDR1 MDHEN, CDR2 SYDVKM. Trimming removed 5 bases from V and 7 bases from J, with 12 bases in between. This CDR3 is built from 14 residues. CDR3 DNA sequence: TGTGCCAGCAGTCAAGGTCGGGGGAATTCACCCCTCCACTTT. This encodes CASSQGRGNSPLHF. The variable domain in full, completed from reference TRBV28 and TRBJ1-6, reads DVKVTQSSRYLVKRTGEKVFLECVQDMDHENMFWYRQDPGLGLRLIYFSYDVKMKEKGDIPEGYSVSREKKERFSLILESASTNQTSMYLCASSQGRGNSPLHFGNGTRLTVT.

V and J are TRBV10-2 and TRBJ1-1, with 10 positions matching TRBD1. V dropped 2 bases and J dropped 6; count of bases not matched to a gene: 3. Germline values: CDR1 WSHSY, CDR2 SAAADI. The CDR3 consists of 14 residues. The DNA of the CDR3 is TGCGCCAGCAGTGAGCCTGGACAGGGGGCTGAAGCTTTCTTT. Translating it yields CASSEPGQGAEAFF.

The chain carries TRBV6-1 and TRBJ1-4, with D perhaps TRBD1 (5 bases). CDR1 MNHNS and CDR2 SASEGT come from the germline V gene. Deletions cut 6 bases from V and 4 bases from J, with 15 bases between. The CDR3 is 15 residues long. For the CDR3, the DNA is TGTGCCAGCAGGGGAGGGACTACTATTAATGAAAAACTGTTTTTT. Translating gives CASRGGTTINEKLFF.

V gene TRBV5-1 combines with J gene TRBJ1-5, with D tentatively TRBD1 (5 bases). With 7 bases removed from V and 5 bases from J, the gap between germline ends came to 13 bases. The CDR3 length is 13 residues. Per germline, CDR1 SGHRS and CDR2 YFSETQ. CDR3 sequence reads: CASGQRGDQPQHF. The CDR3 region has the DNA TGCGCCAGCGGCCAGCGGGGGGATCAGCCCCAGCATTTT.

This clonotype was counted a few times. The rearrangement uses TRBV2 and TRBJ2-1; 9 bases map to TRBD2. The CDR3 extends over 14 amino acids. The J segment lost 8 bases and the V segment lost 6 bases, leaving 8 bases of the junction unmatched. Germline CDR1 and CDR2: SNHLY and FYNNEI. This chain's CDR3 is CASRVAGASYEQFF. The CDR3, as DNA: TGTGCCAGCAGAGTAGCGGGAGCTTCGTATGAGCAGTTCTTC.

This clonotype was picked up many times. The J gene is TRBJ1-2, the V gene TRBV12-3 or TRBV12-4; TRBD1 agrees at 7 bases. This CDR3 spans 16 amino acids. V dropped 5 bases and J dropped 2; count of bases not matched to a gene: 11. The CDR3 spells CASSPRVTGWNYGYTF. The DNA for the CDR3 is TGTGCCAGCAGTCCGAGAGTGACAGGGTGGAACTATGGCTACACCTTC.

This clonotype has just a few counts. The V gene is TRBV7-9, the J gene TRBJ2-2; tentatively, D is TRBD1 or TRBD2 (5 bases each). Germline loops: CDR1 SEHNR, CDR2 FQNEAQ (reference sequence). V was trimmed by 5 bases and J by 3 bases, leaving 10 bases between them. CDR3 size: 14 residues. As DNA, the CDR3 is TGTGCCAGCAGCCCGGGACCCTACACCGGGGAGCTGTTTTTT. Translating gives CASSPGPYTGELFF.

The table lists this clonotype with many counts. The CDR3 sequence: CASSLHGSLTYEQYF. The CDR3 bases are TGTGCCAGCAGTCTTCACGGGAGTTTAACCTACGAGCAGTACTTC. This chain joins TRBV27 and TRBJ2-7; TRBD2 is a possible D gene (6 bases). This CDR3 is 15 amino acids long. The germline V and J ends were trimmed by 5 bases and 2 bases, with 16 bases remaining between them. CDR1 is MNHEY, CDR2 SMNVEV, per germline (reference sequence).

The chain recombines TRBV18 with TRBJ2-2; 12 bases are shared with TRBD1. The V gene end was trimmed by 3 bases and the J gene end by 7 bases; junction bases not matched to a gene: 3. This CDR3 is built from 15 residues. Germline V gene lookup returns CDR1 KGHSH and CDR2 LQKENI. CDR3 sequence (DNA): TGTGCCAGCTCACCGGGACAGGGGGCCATCGGGGAGCTGTTTTTT. This sequence encodes CASSPGQGAIGELFF.

This chain connects TRBV27 to TRBJ2-5, with 7 bases identical to TRBD1. The ends lost 3 bases at V and 2 bases at J; junction bases unmatched: 9. The CDR3 is made up of 16 amino acids. From germline, CDR1 is MNHEY and CDR2 SMNVEV (reference sequence). As DNA, the CDR3 is TGTGCCAGCAGTTTTGAGGGTGTGGGACAGCAAGAGACCCAGTACTTC. Amino acids: CASSFEGVGQQETQYF.

This clonotype appeared many times. This chain uses TRBV7-2 with TRBJ1-2; 7 nucleotides align to TRBD1. The CDR3 sequence is 15 residues long. The junction had 6 bases not matched to a gene; V was cut back by 5 bases and J by 0 bases. Germline V gene data show CDR1 as SGHTA and CDR2 as FQGNSA. CDR3 DNA: TGTGCCAGCAGCACCGGGACAGCAACTAACTATGGCTACACCTTC. Amino acid sequence: CASSTGTATNYGYTF.

This rearrangement joins TRBV18 to TRBJ1-2, with a tentative D call TRBD1 (6 bases). This CDR3 comprises 14 residues. The germline CDR1 and CDR2 sequences are KGHSH and LQKENI. The V end lost 6 bases, the J end lost 6 bases, and 17 bases lay between the germline ends. In nucleotides, the CDR3 is TGTGCCAGCTCGCCCACAGGGCCCGAGGATGGCTACACCTTC. As protein: CASSPTGPEDGYTF.